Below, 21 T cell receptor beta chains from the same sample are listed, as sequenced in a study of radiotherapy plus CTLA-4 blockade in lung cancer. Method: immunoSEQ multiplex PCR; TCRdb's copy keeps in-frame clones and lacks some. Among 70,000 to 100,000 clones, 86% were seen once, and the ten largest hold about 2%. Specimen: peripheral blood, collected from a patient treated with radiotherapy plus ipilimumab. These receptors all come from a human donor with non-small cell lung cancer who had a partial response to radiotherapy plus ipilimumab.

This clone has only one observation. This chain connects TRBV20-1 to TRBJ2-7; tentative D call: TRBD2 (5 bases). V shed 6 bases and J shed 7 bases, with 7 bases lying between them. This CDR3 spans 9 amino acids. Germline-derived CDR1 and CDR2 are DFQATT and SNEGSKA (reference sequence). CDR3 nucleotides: TGCAGTGCCGGGGTGGAGCAGTACTTC. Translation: CSAGVEQYF.

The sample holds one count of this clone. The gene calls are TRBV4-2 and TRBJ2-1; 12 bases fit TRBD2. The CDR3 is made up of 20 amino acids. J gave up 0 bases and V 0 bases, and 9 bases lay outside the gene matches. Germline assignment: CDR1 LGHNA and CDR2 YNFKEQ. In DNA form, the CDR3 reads TGTGCCAGCAGCCAAGATAGGACTAGCGGGATTCCGAGCTCCTACAATGAGCAGTTCTTC. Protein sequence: CASSQDRTSGIPSSYNEQFF.

The CDR3: CASSLFRPAGPSGYTF. DNA of the CDR3: TGTGCCAGCAGCTTATTCCGGCCGGCAGGCCCTAGCGGCTACACCTTC. The rearrangement uses TRBV7-8 and TRBJ1-2; D remains ambiguous. V lost 2 bases and J lost 8, with 21 bases in between. The CDR3 sequence is 16 residues long. CDR1 and CDR2 from the germline V gene are SGHVS and FQNEAQ. Full variable domain (outside the CDR3, taken from reference TRBV7-8 and TRBJ1-2): GAGVSQSPRYKVAKRGQDVALRCDPISGHVSLFWYQQALGQGPEFLTYFQNEAQLDKSGLPSDRFFAERPEGSVSTLKIQRTQQEDSAVYLCASSLFRPAGPSGYTFGSGTRLTVV.

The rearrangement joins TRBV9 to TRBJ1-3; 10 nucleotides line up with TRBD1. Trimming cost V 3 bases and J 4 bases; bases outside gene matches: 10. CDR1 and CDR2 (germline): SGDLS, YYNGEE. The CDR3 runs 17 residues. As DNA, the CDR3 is TGTGCCAGCAGCGAGAATCCCGGGACAGGGGCAGGAAACACCATATATTTT. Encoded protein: CASSENPGTGAGNTIYF.

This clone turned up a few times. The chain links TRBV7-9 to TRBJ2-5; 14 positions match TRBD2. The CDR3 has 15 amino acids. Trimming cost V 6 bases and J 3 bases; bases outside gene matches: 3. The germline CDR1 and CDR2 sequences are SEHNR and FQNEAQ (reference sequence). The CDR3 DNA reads TGTGCCAGCAGGGGACTAGCGGGAGCTGAAGAGACCCAGTACTTC. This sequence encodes CASRGLAGAEETQYF.

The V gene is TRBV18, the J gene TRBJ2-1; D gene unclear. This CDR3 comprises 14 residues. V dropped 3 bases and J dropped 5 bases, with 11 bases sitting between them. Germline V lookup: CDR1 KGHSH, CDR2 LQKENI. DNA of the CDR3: TGTGCCAGCTCACCTCCCGACACCAACAATGAGCAGTTCTTC. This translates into CASSPPDTNNEQFF.

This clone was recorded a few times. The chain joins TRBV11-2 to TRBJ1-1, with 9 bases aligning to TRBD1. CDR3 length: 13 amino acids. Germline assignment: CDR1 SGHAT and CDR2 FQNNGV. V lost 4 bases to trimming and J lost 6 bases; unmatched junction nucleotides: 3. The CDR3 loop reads CASSSGQGPEAFF. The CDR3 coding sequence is TGTGCCAGCAGCTCGGGACAGGGCCCTGAAGCTTTCTTT. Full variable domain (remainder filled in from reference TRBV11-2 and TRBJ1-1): EAGVAQSPRYKIIEKRQSVAFWCNPISGHATLYWYQQILGQGPKLLIQFQNNGVVDDSQLPKDRFSAERLKGVDSTLKIQPAKLEDSAVYLCASSSGQGPEAFFGQGTRLTVV.

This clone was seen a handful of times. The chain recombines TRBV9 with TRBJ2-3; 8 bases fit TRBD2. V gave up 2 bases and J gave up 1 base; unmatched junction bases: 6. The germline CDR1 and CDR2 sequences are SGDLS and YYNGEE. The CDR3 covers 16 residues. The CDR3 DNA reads TGTGCCAGCAGCGTGGAACCGGGACTAGGCACAGATACGCAGTATTTT. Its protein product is CASSVEPGLGTDTQYF. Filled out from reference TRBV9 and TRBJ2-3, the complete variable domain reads DSGVTQTPKHLITATGQRVTLRCSPRSGDLSVYWYQQSLDQGLQFLIQYYNGEERAKGNILERFSAQQFPDLHSELNLSSLELGDSALYFCASSVEPGLGTDTQYFGPGTRLTVL.

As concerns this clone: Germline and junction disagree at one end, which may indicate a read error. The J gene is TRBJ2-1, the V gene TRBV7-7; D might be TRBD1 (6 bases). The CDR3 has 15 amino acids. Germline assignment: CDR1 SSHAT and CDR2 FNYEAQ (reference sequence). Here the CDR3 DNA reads TGTGCTAGCAGCTTCCGGGACACGGCATACAATGAGCAGTTCTTC. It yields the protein CASSFRDTAYNEQFF.

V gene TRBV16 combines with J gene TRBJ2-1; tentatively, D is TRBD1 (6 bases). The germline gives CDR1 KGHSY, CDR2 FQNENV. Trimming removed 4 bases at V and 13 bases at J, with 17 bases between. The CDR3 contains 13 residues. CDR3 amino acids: CASSLLTRGHQFF. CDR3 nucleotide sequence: TGTGCCAGCAGCCTCCTCACGAGGGGACACCAGTTCTTC.

The CDR3 nucleotides read TGCGCCAGCAGCCGAGCAAACAGGGAGTCCACTGAAGCTTTCTTT. Amino acid sequence: CASSRANRESTEAFF. V is TRBV4-3 and J is TRBJ1-1; a weak D match, TRBD1 (6 bases). Germline CDR1 is LGHNA and CDR2 is YSLEER. The CDR3 spans 15 residues. Trimming pared 4 bases from V and 4 bases from J, leaving 16 bases between.

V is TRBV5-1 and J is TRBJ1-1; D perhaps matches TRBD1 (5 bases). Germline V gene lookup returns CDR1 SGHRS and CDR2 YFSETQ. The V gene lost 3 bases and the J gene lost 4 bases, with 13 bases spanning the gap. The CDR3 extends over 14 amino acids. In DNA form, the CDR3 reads TGCGCCAGCAGCTCGGGGGGGATGGGCACTGAAGCTTTCTTT. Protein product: CASSSGGMGTEAFF.

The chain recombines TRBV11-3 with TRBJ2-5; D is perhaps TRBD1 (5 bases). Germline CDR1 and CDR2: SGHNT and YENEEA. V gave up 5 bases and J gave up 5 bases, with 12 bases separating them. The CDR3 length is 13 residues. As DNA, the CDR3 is TGTGCCAGCAGCCCAGGGTTTCGGGAGACCCAGTACTTC. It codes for CASSPGFRETQYF.

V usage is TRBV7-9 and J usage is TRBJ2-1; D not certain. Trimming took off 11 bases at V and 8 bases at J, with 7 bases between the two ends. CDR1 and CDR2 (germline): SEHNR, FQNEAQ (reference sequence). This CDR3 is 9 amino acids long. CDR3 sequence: CAGDDEQFF. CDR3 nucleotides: TGTGCCGGAGACGATGAGCAGTTCTTC.

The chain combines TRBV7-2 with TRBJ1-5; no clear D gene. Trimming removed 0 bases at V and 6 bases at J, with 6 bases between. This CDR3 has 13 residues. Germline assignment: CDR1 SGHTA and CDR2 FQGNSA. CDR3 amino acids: CASSLAPSQPQHF. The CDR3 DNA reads TGTGCCAGCAGCTTAGCCCCTTCTCAGCCCCAGCATTTT.

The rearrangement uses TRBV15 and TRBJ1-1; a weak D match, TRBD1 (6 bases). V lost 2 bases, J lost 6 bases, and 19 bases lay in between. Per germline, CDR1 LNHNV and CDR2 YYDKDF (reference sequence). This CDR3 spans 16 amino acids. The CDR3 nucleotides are TGTGCCACCAGCAGACACTTCTCTGGGGGCCGAGCTGAAGCTTTCTTT. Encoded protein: CATSRHFSGGRAEAFF.

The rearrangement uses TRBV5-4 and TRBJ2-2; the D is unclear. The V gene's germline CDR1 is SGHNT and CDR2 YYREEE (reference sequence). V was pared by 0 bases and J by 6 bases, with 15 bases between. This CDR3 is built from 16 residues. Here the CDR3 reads CASSLDRRSWAGELFF. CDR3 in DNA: TGTGCCAGCAGCTTGGACCGGCGGTCGTGGGCCGGGGAGCTGTTTTTT.

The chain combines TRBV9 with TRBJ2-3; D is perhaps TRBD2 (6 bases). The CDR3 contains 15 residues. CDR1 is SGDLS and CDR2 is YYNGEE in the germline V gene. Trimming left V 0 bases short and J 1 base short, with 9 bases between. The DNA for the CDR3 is TGTGCCAGCAGCGTAGGGCGGGGAGGCACAGATACGCAGTATTTT. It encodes CASSVGRGGTDTQYF.

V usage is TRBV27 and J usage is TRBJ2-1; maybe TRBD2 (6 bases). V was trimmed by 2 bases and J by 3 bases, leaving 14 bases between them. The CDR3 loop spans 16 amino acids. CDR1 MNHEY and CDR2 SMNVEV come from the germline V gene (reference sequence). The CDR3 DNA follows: TGTGCCAGCAGTTTACAACGCGGGATGGACTACAATGAGCAGTTCTTC. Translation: CASSLQRGMDYNEQFF.

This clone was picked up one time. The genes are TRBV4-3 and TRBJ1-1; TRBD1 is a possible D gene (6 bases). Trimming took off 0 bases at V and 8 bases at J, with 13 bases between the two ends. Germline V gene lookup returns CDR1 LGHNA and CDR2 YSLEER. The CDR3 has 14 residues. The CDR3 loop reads CASSQDLKQGEAFF. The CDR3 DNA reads TGCGCCAGCAGCCAAGATTTAAAACAGGGAGAAGCTTTCTTT.

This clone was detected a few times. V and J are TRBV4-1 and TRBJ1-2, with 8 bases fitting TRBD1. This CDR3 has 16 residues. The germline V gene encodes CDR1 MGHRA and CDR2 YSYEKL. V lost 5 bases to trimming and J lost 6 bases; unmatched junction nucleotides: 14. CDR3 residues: CASSKQRQGNPNGYTF. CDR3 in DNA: TGCGCCAGCAGCAAGCAAAGACAGGGGAACCCTAATGGCTACACCTTC.